The 27 T cell receptor beta chains below all came from one sample that was sequenced in a study of OX40 agonist ivuxolimab in advanced cancers. The assay was immunoSEQ multiplex PCR, and TCRdb's table has in-frame clones only and misses some. The sample has approximately 12,000 clones; 84% are singletons. The specimen was CD4+ or CD8+ T cells sorted from blood, collected in a trial of the OX40 agonist ivuxolimab. These receptors were collected from an adult with an advanced solid tumor such as melanoma, head and neck, liver or kidney cancer.

This sequence joins TRBV7-2 and TRBJ2-1; D is ambiguous. The CDR3 spans 14 residues. The ends were cut back, 5 bases at V and 2 bases at J, with 10 bases in the middle. Germline loops: CDR1 SGHTA, CDR2 FQGNSA. CDR3 bases: TGTGCCAGCAGCCCATATGACCCCTACAATGAGCAGTTCTTC. Protein sequence: CASSPYDPYNEQFF.

The chain uses TRBV27 and TRBJ2-5, with a tentative D call TRBD1 (6 bases). V dropped 5 bases and J dropped 0 bases, with 13 bases sitting between them. This CDR3 spans 15 amino acids. The germline CDR1 and CDR2 sequences are MNHEY and SMNVEV (reference sequence). In DNA, the CDR3 is TGTGCCAGCAGTCCTCTGACAGGTAACCAAGAGACCCAGTACTTC. This codes for CASSPLTGNQETQYF.

A note on this clone: This same CDR3 is encoded by further DNA sequences in the sample. This chain connects TRBV15 to TRBJ2-1; D remains ambiguous. This CDR3 is built from 12 residues. With 7 bases removed from V and 5 bases from J, the gap between germline ends came to 9 bases. The germline V gene encodes CDR1 LNHNV and CDR2 YYDKDF (reference sequence). CDR3 in DNA: TGTGCCACCAACCGACCCGACAATGAGCAGTTCTTC. It yields the protein CATNRPDNEQFF.

This clone has more than one count but fewer than ten. The chain joins TRBV7-9 to TRBJ2-1; 9 bases line up with TRBD1. Trimming took 5 bases from V and 4 from J; bases not matched to a gene: 6. The CDR3 is 15 residues long. The germline gives CDR1 SEHNR, CDR2 FQNEAQ (reference sequence). CDR3 coding DNA: TGTGCCAGCAGCCCCCGACAGGGGGGATACAATGAGCAGTTCTTC. It translates to CASSPRQGGYNEQFF.

This chain uses TRBV19 with TRBJ1-5; D is uncertain. The CDR3 sequence is 15 residues long. CDR1 LNHDA and CDR2 SQIVND come from the germline V gene (reference sequence). V lost 7 bases, J lost 7 bases, and 20 bases lay in between. Here the CDR3 reads CASTLYARVGQPQHF. The CDR3 DNA is TGTGCCAGTACCCTGTATGCTAGGGTGGGGCAGCCCCAGCATTTT.

By share, this clone counts as medium-sized. The V and J genes are TRBV25-1 and TRBJ2-3; 8 bases are shared with TRBD2. The V segment lost 1 base and the J segment 0 bases; nucleotides outside the gene matches: 3. This CDR3 is 16 amino acids long. Germline loops: CDR1 MGHDK, CDR2 SYGVNS. CDR3 sequence (DNA): TGTGCCAGCAGTGAATTCCGGGGGGGAAGCACAGATACGCAGTATTTT. It yields the protein CASSEFRGGSTDTQYF.

This clone was seen only once. V is TRBV27 and J is TRBJ1-2; the D is unclear. CDR3 length: 12 residues. V lost 6 bases and J 7 bases, leaving 12 bases between the germline ends. CDR1 and CDR2 (germline): MNHEY, SMNVEV (reference sequence). CDR3 residues: CASSPRGVGYTF. The DNA for the CDR3 is TGTGCCAGCAGCCCCCGCGGGGTTGGCTACACCTTC.

The chain employs TRBV30 and TRBJ2-7; 9 bases match TRBD1. The ends lost 2 bases at V and 6 bases at J; junction bases unmatched: 5. The V gene's germline CDR1 is GTSNPN and CDR2 SVGIG (reference sequence). The length of the CDR3 is 13 residues. The CDR3 coding sequence is TGTGCCTGGAGTCCCGGGACAGGGTTCGAGCAGTACTTC. It is translated as CAWSPGTGFEQYF.

The chain carries TRBV18 and TRBJ2-6; D perhaps matches TRBD2 (5 bases). Trimming left V 6 bases short and J 0 bases short, with 15 bases between. In germline, CDR1 is KGHSH, CDR2 LQKENI. There are 17 residues in the CDR3. As DNA, the CDR3 is TGTGCCAGCTCTATGTTTTCCGGGGTCTCTGGGGCCAACGTCCTGACTTTC. Protein sequence: CASSMFSGVSGANVLTF. Looking up the rest from reference TRBV18 and TRBJ2-6 gives the full variable domain: NAGVMQNPRHLVRRRGQEARLRCSPMKGHSHVYWYRQLPEEGLKFMVYLQKENIIDESGMPKERFSAEFPKEGPSILRIQQVVRGDSAAYFCASSMFSGVSGANVLTFGAGSRLTVL.

The V call is TRBV6-5, the J call TRBJ1-1; the D is unclear. This CDR3 comprises 10 residues. The V gene lost 6 bases and the J gene lost 5 bases, with 4 bases spanning the gap. Germline assignment: CDR1 MNHEY and CDR2 SVGAGI. DNA for the CDR3: TGTGCCAGCAGGGTGACTGAAGCTTTCTTT. It yields the protein CASRVTEAFF.

V and J are TRBV7-9 and TRBJ2-3; D gene uncertain. CDR1 is SEHNR, CDR2 FQNEAQ, per germline (reference sequence). CDR3 size: 13 residues. V was clipped by 4 bases and J by 6 bases, with 11 bases between them. This CDR3 reads CASSSYSSDTQYF. The CDR3 DNA reads as TGTGCCAGCAGCTCCTATTCTTCCGATACGCAGTATTTT.

The chain is built from TRBV7-8 and TRBJ2-7; possibly TRBD1 for D (7 bases). Germline V lookup: CDR1 SGHVS, CDR2 FQNEAQ. The CDR3 totals 14 residues. V lost 10 bases and J 0 bases, leaving 16 bases between the germline ends. The CDR3 coding sequence is TGTGCCACCTTTGGACAGGACTACTCCTACGAGCAGTACTTC. Translation gives CATFGQDYSYEQYF.

This clone was found once. The chain joins TRBV6-5 to TRBJ1-1; no reliable D call. This CDR3 region has 13 residues. The germline CDR1 and CDR2 sequences are MNHEY and SVGAGI. V gave up 5 bases and J gave up 4 bases, with 11 bases separating them. The CDR3 nucleotides read TGTGCCAGCAGTGAGGGTTATCGCACTGAAGCTTTCTTT. Encoded protein: CASSEGYRTEAFF.

The chain is built from TRBV6-5 and TRBJ1-1; D unresolved. There are 11 residues in the CDR3. V was clipped by 2 bases and J by 8 bases, with 6 bases between them. Germline values: CDR1 MNHEY, CDR2 SVGAGI. CDR3 sequence reads: CASSYDIEAFF. The CDR3 DNA sequence: TGTGCCAGCAGTTACGACATAGAAGCTTTCTTT.

The chain is built from TRBV5-4 and TRBJ2-7; 7 nucleotides agree with TRBD2. This CDR3 is built from 14 residues. V was pared by 3 bases and J by 4 bases, with 7 bases of the junction left unmatched. CDR1 and CDR2 (germline): SGHNT, YYREEE (reference sequence). CDR3 coding DNA: TGTGCCAGCAGCTCCCCCGGGACTATTTACGAGCAGTACTTC. It codes for CASSSPGTIYEQYF.

This rearrangement joins TRBV7-3 to TRBJ2-1, with 8 bases aligning to TRBD2. Germline loops: CDR1 SGHTA, CDR2 FQGTGA. The V and J ends lost 2 bases and 2 bases, in that order; junction bases with no gene match: 2. The CDR3 loop spans 15 amino acids. DNA for the CDR3: TGTGCCAGCAGCTTATTTAGCGGGGCCTACAATGAGCAGTTCTTC. Protein: CASSLFSGAYNEQFF.

The chain joins TRBV19 to TRBJ2-7; 11 bases map to TRBD1. The CDR3 is 15 amino acids. The J segment lost 5 bases and the V segment lost 4 bases, leaving 7 bases of the junction unmatched. The germline gives CDR1 LNHDA, CDR2 SQIVND (reference sequence). The CDR3 here is CASSRKRTGGHEQYF. CDR3 nucleotides: TGTGCCAGTAGTAGGAAACGGACAGGGGGCCACGAGCAGTACTTC.

V and J are TRBV5-1 and TRBJ2-7, with D tentatively TRBD1 (5 bases). The CDR3 spans 14 residues. CDR1 is SGHRS, CDR2 YFSETQ, per germline. V was cut by 5 bases and J by 0 bases, with 12 bases left in between. The CDR3, as DNA: TGCGCCAGCAGACCAGTGGGGCTCTCCTACGAGCAGTACTTC. It yields the protein CASRPVGLSYEQYF.

The gene calls are TRBV6-5 and TRBJ2-1, with 11 bases identical to TRBD1. Germline V gene sequence: CDR1 MNHEY, CDR2 SVGAGI. With V trimmed by 7 bases and J by 7 bases, 3 bases remained unmatched. The CDR3 loop spans 13 amino acids. In nucleotides, the CDR3 is TGTGCCAGCACCGGGACAGGGGGAAATGAGCAGTTCTTC. This encodes CASTGTGGNEQFF.

This clone appeared once. The CDR3: CASSPLRDRPYEQYF. For the CDR3, the DNA is TGTGCCAGCAGCCCTTTACGGGACAGGCCCTACGAGCAGTACTTC. The rearrangement links TRBV5-4 to TRBJ2-5; 8 bases match TRBD1. The assigned J gene may be wrong: the sequence end matches TRBJ2-7 better. The CDR3 has 15 residues. Germline V CDR1 and CDR2: SGHNT, YYREEE (reference sequence).

This chain joins TRBV11-2 and TRBJ2-7, with TRBD2 as a possible D gene (5 bases). The CDR3 length is 14 residues. Germline CDR1 reads SGHAT; CDR2 reads FQNNGV. V was clipped by 5 bases and J by 1 base, with 12 bases between them. The CDR3 is CASSLSPGSYEQYF. In DNA form, the CDR3 reads TGTGCCAGCAGCCTAAGCCCGGGGTCCTACGAGCAGTACTTC.

The chain combines TRBV7-9 with TRBJ2-7, with a weak D call TRBD1 (5 bases). V dropped 5 bases and J dropped 3 bases, with 11 bases sitting between them. CDR3 length: 13 amino acids. Germline CDR1 is SEHNR and CDR2 is FQNEAQ (reference sequence). The CDR3 DNA follows: TGTGCCAGCAGCCCCGGACATAACTACGAGCAGTACTTC. It yields the protein CASSPGHNYEQYF.

The rearrangement links TRBV19 to TRBJ1-1; D call uncertain. The ends were cut back, 5 bases at V and 1 base at J, with 8 bases in the middle. The CDR3 has 13 residues. The germline V gene encodes CDR1 LNHDA and CDR2 SQIVND (reference sequence). For the CDR3, the DNA is TGTGCCAGTAGTTTGCTTTCGAACACTGAAGCTTTCTTT. Translation: CASSLLSNTEAFF.

This chain links TRBV28 with TRBJ1-5, with D unresolved. The germline V gene has CDR1 MDHEN and CDR2 SYDVKM. V was pared by 6 bases and J by 7 bases, with 10 bases between. The length of the CDR3 is 12 residues. The CDR3 spells CASSRDGQPQHF. The DNA of the CDR3 is TGTGCCAGCAGCCGTGACGGACAGCCCCAGCATTTT. The entire variable domain, with the rest obtained from reference TRBV28 and TRBJ1-5, is as follows: DVKVTQSSRYLVKRTGEKVFLECVQDMDHENMFWYRQDPGLGLRLIYFSYDVKMKEKGDIPEGYSVSREKKERFSLILESASTNQTSMYLCASSRDGQPQHFGDGTRLSIL.

The gene calls are TRBV19 and TRBJ2-7; a weak D match, TRBD2 (6 bases). This CDR3 is 15 amino acids long. In germline, CDR1 is LNHDA, CDR2 SQIVND (reference sequence). Trimming cost V 3 bases and J 0 bases, with 12 bases left between them. The CDR3 nucleotides are TGTGCCAGTAGTATGGTAGCGGCAAGCTCCTACGAGCAGTACTTC. Residues: CASSMVAASSYEQYF.

The V call is TRBV4-1, the J call TRBJ2-2; tentative D call: TRBD1 (5 bases). The length of the CDR3 is 15 residues. Per germline, CDR1 MGHRA and CDR2 YSYEKL. V dropped 0 bases and J dropped 5 bases, with 10 bases sitting between them. CDR3 amino acids: CASSQEGVGTGELFF. The CDR3 DNA reads TGCGCCAGCAGCCAAGAAGGGGTGGGGACCGGGGAGCTGTTTTTT.

V and J are TRBV6-4 and TRBJ2-3; perhaps TRBD1 as D (6 bases). The CDR3 extends over 13 amino acids. Germline V gene data show CDR1 as MRHNA and CDR2 as SNTAGT. Trimming stripped 2 bases from V and 4 bases from J, with 7 bases between. The DNA of the CDR3 is TGTGCCAGCAGTGACCGACAGGCAGATACGCAGTATTTT. Its translation: CASSDRQADTQYF.